This T cell receptor beta chain was recovered during a study of tumor-infiltrating lymphocytes in primary liver carcinoma. The CDR3 sequence is 11 residues long. TCR beta cDNA was prepared out of approximately 470 ng total RNA by means of a constant-region primer. Three nested multiplex PCR rounds, a slightly modified ARM-PCR, produced the libraries for TCR beta. For around 10 cycles apiece, the opening two PCR rounds ran with TRBV1-TRBV30 forward primers and a C-beta reverse primer. In TCRdb, the multiplex PCR reads were re-called with MiXCR into one record per CDR3 protein. Among tens of thousands of distinct CDR3 sequences listed, over 60% were seen once. With respect to this clonotype: Compared with germline, one end of the junction differs, possibly owing to a read error.

The tissue used was unsorted bulk material of roughly 17-31 mg. RNA and DNA were co-extracted from it with the AllPrep DNA/RNA mini kit. The chain couples TRBV12-3 or TRBV12-4 to TRBJ1-1; D call uncertain. This sequence was found in a middle-aged man with primary liver carcinoma and hepatitis B virus infection. The sequenced sample was liver tumor tissue from sampling region 3. This sample's subset: tumor region T3, left-lateral pole. The CDR3 DNA reads TGTGCCAGCACCCAATATGATGAAACTTTCTTT. Translated, it gives CASTQYDETFF.